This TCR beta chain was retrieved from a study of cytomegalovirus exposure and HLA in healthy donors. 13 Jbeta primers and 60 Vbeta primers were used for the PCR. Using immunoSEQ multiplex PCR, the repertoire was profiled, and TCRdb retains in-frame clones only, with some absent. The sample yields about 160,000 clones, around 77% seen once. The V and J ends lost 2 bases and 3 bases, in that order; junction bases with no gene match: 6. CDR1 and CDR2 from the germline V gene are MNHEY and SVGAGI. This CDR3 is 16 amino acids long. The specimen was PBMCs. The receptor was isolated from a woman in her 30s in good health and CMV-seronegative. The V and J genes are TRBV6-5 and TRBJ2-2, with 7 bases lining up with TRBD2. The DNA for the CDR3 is TGTGCCAGCAGTTACGGGCTAGCGGTATACACCGGGGAGCTGTTTTTT. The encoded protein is CASSYGLAVYTGELFF.